The 27 T cell receptor beta chains reported below all come from one sample, sequenced in a study of blood T cell repertoires in COVID-19. TCRdb's copy holds only in-frame clones and misses some; the assay was immunoSEQ multiplex PCR. The sample carries 200,000 to 300,000 clones, around nine tenths recorded once. Sequenced sample: peripheral blood. The receptors here all came from a woman in her sixties or seventies with COVID-19, enrolled during active disease.

CDR3 sequence: CASSIDAASSYNEQFF. The CDR3 bases are TGTGCCAGTAGTATAGACGCGGCAAGCTCCTACAATGAGCAGTTCTTC. The chain couples TRBV19 to TRBJ2-1; D is unclear. The germline V gene has CDR1 LNHDA and CDR2 SQIVND (reference sequence). This CDR3 contains 16 residues. The germline V and J ends were trimmed by 0 bases and 0 bases, with 9 bases remaining between them.

The J gene is TRBJ2-7, the V gene TRBV28; perhaps TRBD1 as D (6 bases). Germline V gives CDR1 MDHEN, CDR2 SYDVKM. Deletions cut 2 bases from V and 1 base from J, with 9 bases between. The CDR3 has 14 amino acids. CDR3 amino acids: CASSLGGQSYEQYF. As DNA, the CDR3 is TGTGCCAGCAGTTTAGGGGGCCAGTCCTACGAGCAGTACTTC.

Concerning this clone itself: It is likely a read error, because the conserved phenylalanine at the end of the CDR3 is missing. It is unclear where the CDR3 begins or ends on the DNA, so no DNA is shown, and the CDR3 is as TCRdb lists it. The chain recombines TRBV19 with TRBJ1-1. The CDR3 contains 10 residues when both ends are counted. The germline V gene encodes CDR1 LNHDA and CDR2 SQIVND (reference sequence). The chain's CDR3 is CASAGVGFSI.

The chain carries TRBV15 and TRBJ1-4; D might be TRBD1 (5 bases). The CDR3 sequence is 13 residues long. Germline assignment: CDR1 LNHNV and CDR2 YYDKDF (reference sequence). V shed 3 bases and J shed 5 bases, with 7 bases lying between them. CDR3 nucleotides: TGTGCCACCAGCAGGGGGCCCAATGAAAAACTGTTTTTT. This codes for CATSRGPNEKLFF.

J is TRBJ1-1 and V is TRBV18, with D possibly TRBD1 on 6 matching bases. The V end was cut by 4 bases, the J end by 7 bases, with 13 bases between. CDR1 KGHSH and CDR2 LQKENI come from the germline V gene. This CDR3 is built from 13 residues. This CDR3 is CASSLDRGDEAFF. The CDR3 DNA is TGTGCCAGCTCACTGGACAGAGGCGATGAAGCTTTCTTT.

This clone was found a few times. The chain combines TRBV5-1 with TRBJ1-1; D ambiguous. The V gene's germline CDR1 is SGHRS and CDR2 YFSETQ. The CDR3 is 16 amino acids. V was shortened by 1 base and J by 4 bases, with 17 bases between the two germline ends. DNA for the CDR3: TGCGCCAGCAGCTTGCACCCGGTTGAGGCGGGCACTGAAGCTTTCTTT. It yields the protein CASSLHPVEAGTEAFF.

This clone showed up just once. The V gene is TRBV5-6, the J gene TRBJ1-2, with D tentatively TRBD1 (5 bases). With 0 bases removed from V and 7 bases from J, the gap between germline ends came to 13 bases. The CDR3 has 14 amino acids. Germline values: CDR1 SGHDT, CDR2 YYEEEE. The CDR3 sequence is CASSLGTGLSGYTF. CDR3 DNA sequence: TGTGCCAGCAGCTTGGGCACAGGATTAAGTGGCTACACCTTC.

V usage is TRBV7-2 and J usage is TRBJ1-2; no clear D. CDR1 is SGHTA, CDR2 FQGNSA, per germline. CDR3 length: 13 amino acids. Trimming left V 5 bases short and J 8 bases short, with 15 bases between. As DNA, the CDR3 is TGTGCCAGCAGCCCCGTTACCGGAGGCGGCTACACCTTC. Its protein product is CASSPVTGGGYTF.

The CDR3 protein is CASSLGTSGSYNEQFF. CDR3 DNA: TGTGCCAGCAGCTTAGGAACTAGCGGGAGTTACAATGAGCAGTTCTTC. This chain links TRBV7-8 with TRBJ2-1; 11 bases match TRBD2. After removal of 1 base from V and 4 bases from J, the junction contained 3 bases not matched to a gene. The CDR3 totals 16 residues. CDR1 SGHVS and CDR2 FQNEAQ come from the germline V gene.

The chain links TRBV28 to TRBJ2-5; weak D call: TRBD2 (5 bases). This CDR3 comprises 16 residues. Per germline, CDR1 MDHEN and CDR2 SYDVKM. V lost 4 bases and J 0 bases, leaving 15 bases between the germline ends. The CDR3, as DNA: TGTGCCAGCAGTTCTCCGGATCGAGGGAACCAAGAGACCCAGTACTTC. This translates into CASSSPDRGNQETQYF.

The chain recombines TRBV30 with TRBJ1-2; D perhaps matches TRBD1 (5 bases). CDR1 GTSNPN and CDR2 SVGIG come from the germline V gene (reference sequence). V was pared by 2 bases and J by 4 bases, with 20 bases between. The CDR3 length is 16 residues. The CDR3, as DNA: TGTGCCTGGAGTACCCCTAGGAGGGGTCGAAGCTATGGCTACACCTTC. This sequence encodes CAWSTPRRGRSYGYTF.

The rearrangement links TRBV7-9 to TRBJ1-5, with a weak D call TRBD1 (5 bases). The CDR3 spans 13 residues. Germline values: CDR1 SEHNR, CDR2 FQNEAQ (reference sequence). Trimming pared 4 bases from V and 5 bases from J, leaving 9 bases between. CDR3 coding DNA: TGTGCCAGCAGCTCTCGGGGGGATCAGCCCCAGCATTTT. Its protein is CASSSRGDQPQHF. Full variable domain (remainder filled in from reference TRBV7-9 and TRBJ1-5): DTGVSQNPRHKITKRGQNVTFRCDPISEHNRLYWYRQTLGQGPEFLTYFQNEAQLEKSRLLSDRFSAERPKGSFSTLEIQRTEQGDSAMYLCASSSRGDQPQHFGDGTRLSIL.

CDR3 sequence (DNA): TGTGCCAGCAGTTTGTCTGACTACAGGGCGTATGGCTACACCTTC. It specifies CASSLSDYRAYGYTF. The J gene is TRBJ1-2, the V gene TRBV28; a possible D gene is TRBD1 (6 bases). The V gene's germline CDR1 is MDHEN and CDR2 SYDVKM. This CDR3 region has 15 residues. The V end lost 3 bases, the J end lost 5 bases, and 16 bases lay between the germline ends.

The chain employs TRBV28 and TRBJ2-4; 7 bases are shared with TRBD1. V was pared by 6 bases and J by 2 bases, with 10 bases of the junction left unmatched. This CDR3 region has 16 residues. Germline lookup yields CDR1 MDHEN and CDR2 SYDVKM. CDR3: CASRATGDSSKNIQYF. CDR3 in DNA: TGTGCCAGCAGGGCAACAGGGGATTCCTCCAAAAACATTCAGTACTTC.

The chain carries TRBV2 and TRBJ1-2, with 8 positions matching TRBD1. Germline V gene data show CDR1 as SNHLY and CDR2 as FYNNEI. The ends lost 4 bases at V and 8 bases at J; junction bases unmatched: 6. This CDR3 region has 13 residues. The CDR3 reads CASSGQGAGGYTF. The CDR3 bases are TGTGCCAGCAGTGGTCAGGGGGCAGGCGGCTACACCTTC.

The rearrangement links TRBV30 to TRBJ2-2, with 9 positions matching TRBD2. The CDR3 extends over 12 amino acids. The germline gives CDR1 GTSNPN, CDR2 SVGIG (reference sequence). After removal of 7 bases from V and 4 bases from J, the junction contained 1 base not matched to a gene. In DNA form, the CDR3 reads TGTGCCTTGCGGGAGGGCACCGGGGAGCTGTTTTTT. Translation gives CALREGTGELFF.

This sequence joins TRBV6-5 and TRBJ1-4; D unclear. The CDR3 loop spans 14 amino acids. The germline gives CDR1 MNHEY, CDR2 SVGAGI. The germline V and J ends were trimmed by 8 bases and 5 bases, with 15 bases remaining between them. The CDR3 bases are TGTGCCAGCCGACGGGATCCCGCAAATGAAAAACTGTTTTTT. Protein: CASRRDPANEKLFF.

The rearrangement joins TRBV7-6 to TRBJ2-1, with 13 bases aligning to TRBD2. This CDR3 comprises 18 residues. V was pared by 5 bases and J by 8 bases, with 15 bases of the junction left unmatched. Germline-derived CDR1 and CDR2 are SGHVS and FNYEAQ. CDR3: CASSHGTELAGGPHEQFF. The CDR3 DNA sequence: TGTGCCAGCAGCCATGGGACAGAACTAGCGGGAGGGCCTCATGAGCAGTTCTTC.

The V gene is TRBV10-2, the J gene TRBJ2-3; 8 nucleotides line up with TRBD1. Germline loops: CDR1 WSHSY, CDR2 SAAADI. Trimming took 0 bases from V and 4 from J; bases not matched to a gene: 3. The CDR3 sequence is 15 residues long. The CDR3 here is CASSESRGPADTQYF. In DNA form, the CDR3 reads TGCGCCAGCAGTGAGTCCAGGGGGCCAGCAGATACGCAGTATTTT.

The gene calls are TRBV3-1 (or the pseudogene TRBV3-2) and TRBJ2-5; a weak D match, TRBD2 (7 bases). Germline V lookup: CDR1 LGHDT, CDR2 YNNKEL (reference sequence). Trimming cost V 3 bases and J 5 bases, with 19 bases left between them. The CDR3 covers 16 residues. The CDR3 protein is CASSHARRGPGETQYF. The CDR3 DNA reads TGTGCCAGCAGCCACGCCCGGCGGGGGCCGGGGGAGACCCAGTACTTC.

J is TRBJ2-7 and V is TRBV11-2, with D tentatively TRBD1 (6 bases). This CDR3 has 14 amino acids. Per the germline V gene, CDR1 is SGHAT and CDR2 is FQNNGV. The V gene lost 1 base and the J gene lost 2 bases, with 9 bases spanning the gap. The CDR3: CASSLVGATYEQYF. DNA for the CDR3: TGTGCCAGCAGCTTAGTGGGGGCGACCTACGAGCAGTACTTC.

J is TRBJ1-1 and V is TRBV5-1; 8 bases are a match to TRBD1. Germline assignment: CDR1 SGHRS and CDR2 YFSETQ. This CDR3 has 15 amino acids. Trimming took 1 base from V and 0 from J; bases not matched to a gene: 2. The CDR3 nucleotides are TGCGCCAGCAGCTTGTCAGGGGGCGTGAACACTGAAGCTTTCTTT. Residues: CASSLSGGVNTEAFF.

V is TRBV5-6 and J is TRBJ2-4; 7 nucleotides match TRBD2. The germline CDR1 and CDR2 sequences are SGHDT and YYEEEE. The CDR3 has 16 amino acids. Trimming at V came to 0 bases and at J to 2 bases, leaving 5 bases not matched to a gene. CDR3 bases: TGTGCCAGCAGCTTGGGGCGGGAGTGGACCAAAAACATTCAGTACTTC. Protein product: CASSLGREWTKNIQYF.

The chain has TRBV3-1 (or the pseudogene TRBV3-2) and TRBJ2-2; D gene unclear. V lost 0 bases and J lost 4, with 9 bases in between. The length of the CDR3 is 15 residues. Germline V lookup: CDR1 LGHDT, CDR2 YNNKEL (reference sequence). The CDR3 DNA is TGTGCCAGCAGCCAAGATCTCGTCGGCACCGGGGAGCTGTTTTTT. Amino acids: CASSQDLVGTGELFF.

The V call is TRBV4-3, the J call TRBJ2-7, with D possibly matching TRBD2 (6 bases). The CDR3 covers 14 residues. CDR1 is LGHNA and CDR2 is YSLEER in the germline V gene. V was shortened by 0 bases and J by 3 bases, with 9 bases between the two germline ends. The CDR3 here is CASSQDLADYEQYF. In DNA, the CDR3 is TGCGCCAGCAGCCAAGATTTAGCGGACTACGAGCAGTACTTC.

The CDR3 DNA reads as TGTGCCAGCTACCGGGAGGTAGCGGGAAAACAAGAGACCCAGTACTTC. This encodes CASYREVAGKQETQYF. The rearrangement uses TRBV18 and TRBJ2-5; 8 positions agree with TRBD2. From germline, CDR1 is KGHSH and CDR2 LQKENI. The CDR3 is 16 residues long. The ends lost 7 bases at V and 2 bases at J; junction bases unmatched: 12.

V usage is TRBV4-3 and J usage is TRBJ2-7; D may be TRBD2 (7 bases). V lost 0 bases and J 4 bases, leaving 13 bases between the germline ends. The CDR3 spans 15 residues. Germline CDR1 is LGHNA and CDR2 is YSLEER. CDR3 DNA sequence: TGCGCCAGCAGCCAAGATGGGGGAGGGGGATACGAGCAGTACTTC. As protein: CASSQDGGGGYEQYF.